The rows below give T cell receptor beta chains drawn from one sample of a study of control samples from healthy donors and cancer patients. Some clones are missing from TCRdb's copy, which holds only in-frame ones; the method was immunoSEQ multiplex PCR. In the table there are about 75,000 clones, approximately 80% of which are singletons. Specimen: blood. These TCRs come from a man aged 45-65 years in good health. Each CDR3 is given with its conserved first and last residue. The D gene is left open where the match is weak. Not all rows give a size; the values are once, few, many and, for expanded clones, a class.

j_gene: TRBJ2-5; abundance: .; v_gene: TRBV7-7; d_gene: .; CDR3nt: TGTGCCAGCAGCTTAGTATCTAGCCTGGGGCAAGAGACCCAGTACTTC; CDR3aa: CASSLVSSLGQETQYF
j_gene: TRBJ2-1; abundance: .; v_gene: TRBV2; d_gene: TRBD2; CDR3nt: TGTGCCAGCAAGCGGGAGGGCCGGACTGAGCAGTTCTTC; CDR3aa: CASKREGRTEQFF
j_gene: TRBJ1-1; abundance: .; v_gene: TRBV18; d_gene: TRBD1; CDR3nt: TGTGCCAGCTCACCGTCGGTACAGGGGAGCACTGAAGCTTTCTTT; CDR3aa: CASSPSVQGSTEAFF
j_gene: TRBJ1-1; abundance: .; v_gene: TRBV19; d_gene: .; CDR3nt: TGTGCCAGTAGTATTGAACCGAACACTGAAGCTTTCTTT; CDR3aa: CASSIEPNTEAFF
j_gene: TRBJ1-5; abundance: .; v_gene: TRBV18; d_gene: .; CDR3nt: TGTGCCAGCTCACCTCCGGGAGGGGGGGCCAATCAGCCCCAGCATTTT; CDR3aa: CASSPPGGGANQPQHF
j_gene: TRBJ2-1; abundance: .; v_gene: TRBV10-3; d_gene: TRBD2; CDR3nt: TGTGCCATCAGTTCCGGGACTAGCGGTTCTTTTAGCTCCTACAATGAGCAGTTCTTC; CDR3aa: CAISSGTSGSFSSYNEQFF
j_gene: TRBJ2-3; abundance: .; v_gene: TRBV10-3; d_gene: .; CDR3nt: TGTGCCATCAGTGAGGGGGCCGAAGATACGCAGTATTTT; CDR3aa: CAISEGAEDTQYF
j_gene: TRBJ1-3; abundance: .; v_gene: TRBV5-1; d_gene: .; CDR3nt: TGCGCCAGCAGCCTACAGGGCCCTGGAAACACCATATATTTT; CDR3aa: CASSLQGPGNTIYF
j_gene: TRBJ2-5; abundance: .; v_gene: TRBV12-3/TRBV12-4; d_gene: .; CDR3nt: TGTGCCAGCAGTTTACAGGCCCCGGAGACCCAGTACTTC; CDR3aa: CASSLQAPETQYF
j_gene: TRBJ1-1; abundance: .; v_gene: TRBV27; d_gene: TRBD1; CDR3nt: TGTGCCAGCAGTTTATTCTCAGGGGGCACTGAAGCTTTCTTT; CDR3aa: CASSLFSGGTEAFF
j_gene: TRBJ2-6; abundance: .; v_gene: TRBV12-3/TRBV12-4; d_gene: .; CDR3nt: TGTGCCAGCAGTTTAGGAGACGTCCTGACTTTC; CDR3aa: CASSLGDVLTF
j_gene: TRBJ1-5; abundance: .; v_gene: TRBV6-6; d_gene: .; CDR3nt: TGTGCCAGCAGTTACCTGCCAGGGTATAGCAATCAGCCCCAGCATTTT; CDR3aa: CASSYLPGYSNQPQHF
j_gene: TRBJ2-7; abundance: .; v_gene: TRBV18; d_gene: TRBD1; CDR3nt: TGTGCCAGCTCACCCTCCCGGGACAGTGCCTACGAGCAGTACTTC; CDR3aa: CASSPSRDSAYEQYF
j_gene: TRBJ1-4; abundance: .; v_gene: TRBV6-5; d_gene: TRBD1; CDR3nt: TGTGCCAGCAGTCCAGGGGGCGTGGATGAAAAACTGTTTTTT; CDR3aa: CASSPGGVDEKLFF
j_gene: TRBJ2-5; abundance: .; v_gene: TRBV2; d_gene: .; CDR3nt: TGTGCCAGCAGCGTTGGGGGGGCTGTAGAAGAGACCCAGTACTTC; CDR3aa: CASSVGGAVEETQYF
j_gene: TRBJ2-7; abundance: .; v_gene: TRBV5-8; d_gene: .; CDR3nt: TGTGCCAGCAGCTTGGGAACTGAGGGGGCCTACGAGCAGTACTTC; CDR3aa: CASSLGTEGAYEQYF
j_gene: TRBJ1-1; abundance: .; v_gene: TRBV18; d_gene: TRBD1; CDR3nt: TGTGCCAGCTCAGCCATAACAGGGGGGGGTAACACTGAAGCTTTCTTT; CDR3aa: CASSAITGGGNTEAFF
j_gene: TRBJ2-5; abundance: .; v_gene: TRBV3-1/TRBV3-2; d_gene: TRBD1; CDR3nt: TGTGCCAGCAGCCATGAGGACAGGGCGAGAGAGACCCAGTACTTC; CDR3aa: CASSHEDRARETQYF
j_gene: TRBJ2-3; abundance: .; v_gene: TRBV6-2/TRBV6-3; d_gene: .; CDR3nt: TGTGCCAGCAGTTACTTGGGAGCAAGGGGAACAGATACGCAGTATTTT; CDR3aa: CASSYLGARGTDTQYF
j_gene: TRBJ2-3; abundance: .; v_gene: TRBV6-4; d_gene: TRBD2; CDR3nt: TGTGCCAGCAGTCCCGGACTAGCCGCCTCCGATACGCAGTATTTT; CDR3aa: CASSPGLAASDTQYF
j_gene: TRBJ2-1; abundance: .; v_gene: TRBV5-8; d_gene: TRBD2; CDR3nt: TGTGCCAGCAGCTTGGGGACTAGCGGGCCCTACAATGAGCAGTTCTTC; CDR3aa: CASSLGTSGPYNEQFF
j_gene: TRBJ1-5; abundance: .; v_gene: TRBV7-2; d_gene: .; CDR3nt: TGTGCCAGCAGCTCCCTCAATCAGCCCCAGCATTTT; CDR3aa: CASSSLNQPQHF
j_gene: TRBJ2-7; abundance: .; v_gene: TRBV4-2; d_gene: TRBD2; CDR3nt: TGTGCCAGCAGCCAGGCCAGACTAGCGGGAGCCTACGAGCAGTACTTC; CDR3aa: CASSQARLAGAYEQYF
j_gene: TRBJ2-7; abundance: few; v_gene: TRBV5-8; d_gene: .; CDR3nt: TGTGCCAGCAGCTGGAGAGGGGGGGCCTACGAGCAGTACTTC; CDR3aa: CASSWRGGAYEQYF
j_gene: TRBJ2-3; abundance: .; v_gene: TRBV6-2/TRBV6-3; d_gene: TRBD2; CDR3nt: TGTGCCAGCAGTTACACCACGGGACTAGCTTTTCCAGATACGCAGTATTTT; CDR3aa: CASSYTTGLAFPDTQYF
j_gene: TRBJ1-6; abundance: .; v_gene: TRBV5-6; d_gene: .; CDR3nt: TGTGCCAGCACTATAATGGGTCAGGGTCGCTCACCCCTCCACTTT; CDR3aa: CASTIMGQGRSPLHF
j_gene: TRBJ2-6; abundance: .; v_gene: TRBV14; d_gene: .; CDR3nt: TGTGCCAGCAGCCAAGTAGGTGGACAGTCGAGCTCTGGGGCCAACGTCCTGACTTTC; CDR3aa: CASSQVGGQSSSGANVLTF
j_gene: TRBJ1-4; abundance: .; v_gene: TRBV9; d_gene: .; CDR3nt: TGTGCCAGCAGCGTGAATTTCGGAAGTGAAAAACTGTTTTTT; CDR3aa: CASSVNFGSEKLFF
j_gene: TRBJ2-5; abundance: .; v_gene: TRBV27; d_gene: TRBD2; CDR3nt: TGTGCCAGCAGTTTCCGACTAGCGGGACTCCAGGAGACCCAGTACTTC; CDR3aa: CASSFRLAGLQETQYF
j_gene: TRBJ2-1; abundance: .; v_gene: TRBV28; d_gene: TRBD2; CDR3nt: TGTGCCAGCAGTCGGACTAGCGGCCGCAATGAGCAGTTCTTC; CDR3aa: CASSRTSGRNEQFF
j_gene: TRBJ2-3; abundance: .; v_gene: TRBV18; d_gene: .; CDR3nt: TGTGCCAGCTCACCTAAGGTGGCAGATAGCACAGATACGCAGTATTTT; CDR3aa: CASSPKVADSTDTQYF
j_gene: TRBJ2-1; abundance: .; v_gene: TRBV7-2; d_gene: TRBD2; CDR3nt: TGTGCCAGCAGCCCCCGACTAGCGGGAGAGAATGAGCAGTTCTTC; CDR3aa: CASSPRLAGENEQFF
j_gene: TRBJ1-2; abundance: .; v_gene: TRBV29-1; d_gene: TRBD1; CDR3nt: TGCAGCGTTGAAGACCCCCCGGGACAGGGGGTTTTTTACTATGGCTACACCTTC; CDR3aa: CSVEDPPGQGVFYYGYTF
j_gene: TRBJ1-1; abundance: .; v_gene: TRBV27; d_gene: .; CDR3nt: TGTGCCAGCAGTTTATCGGGAAACAATGAAGCTTTCTTT; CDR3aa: CASSLSGNNEAFF
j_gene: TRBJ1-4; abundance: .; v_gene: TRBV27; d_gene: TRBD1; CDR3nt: TGTGCCAGCAGTTCTACCGGGACAGATGAAAAACTGTTTTTT; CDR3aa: CASSSTGTDEKLFF
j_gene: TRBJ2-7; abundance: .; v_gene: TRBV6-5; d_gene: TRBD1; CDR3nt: TGTGCCAGCAGAGGGACAGGGCCCTACGAGCAGTACTTC; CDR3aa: CASRGTGPYEQYF
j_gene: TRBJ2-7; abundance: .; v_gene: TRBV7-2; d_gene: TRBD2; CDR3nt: TGTGCCAGCAGCCGGACTAGCGGCTACGAGCAGTACTTC; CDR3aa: CASSRTSGYEQYF
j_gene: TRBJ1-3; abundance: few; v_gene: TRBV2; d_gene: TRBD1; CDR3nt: TGTGCCAGCAACGACAGGGTGAACACCATATATTTT; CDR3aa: CASNDRVNTIYF
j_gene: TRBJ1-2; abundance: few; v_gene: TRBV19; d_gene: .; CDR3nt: TGTGCCAGTAGTCCGCGGACGGCATCTGGGGGCTACACCTTC; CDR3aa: CASSPRTASGGYTF
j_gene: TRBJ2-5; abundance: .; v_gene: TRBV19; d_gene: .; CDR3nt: TGTGCCAGTAGCGATGGAGCCGGGGCCGGACAAGAGACCCAGTACTTC; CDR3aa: CASSDGAGAGQETQYF
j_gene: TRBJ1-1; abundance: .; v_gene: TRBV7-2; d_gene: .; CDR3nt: TGTGCCAGCAGCTTACGACAGGACCCGAATGAAGCTTTCTTT; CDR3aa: CASSLRQDPNEAFF
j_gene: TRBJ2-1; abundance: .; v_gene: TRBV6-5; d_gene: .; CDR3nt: TGTGCCAGCAGATCCCCCTACAATGAGCAGTTCTTC; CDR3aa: CASRSPYNEQFF
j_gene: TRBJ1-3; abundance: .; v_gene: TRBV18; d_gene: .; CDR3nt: TGTGCCAGCTCACCAGATGTCTACTCTGGAAACACCATATATTTT; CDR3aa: CASSPDVYSGNTIYF
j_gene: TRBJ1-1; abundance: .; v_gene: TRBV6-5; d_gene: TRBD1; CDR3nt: TGTGCCAGCAGTTACGTCAGGGGGTTGAACACTGAAGCTTTCTTT; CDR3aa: CASSYVRGLNTEAFF
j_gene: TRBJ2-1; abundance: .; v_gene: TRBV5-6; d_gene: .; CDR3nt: TGTGCCAGCAGCCCTTCCTTCTATTCGTTTTCCTACAATGAGCAGTTCTTC; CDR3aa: CASSPSFYSFSYNEQFF
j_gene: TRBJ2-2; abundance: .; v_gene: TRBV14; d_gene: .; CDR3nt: TGTGCCAGCAGCCAAGTCTGGGAGCTGTTTTTT; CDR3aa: CASSQVWELFF
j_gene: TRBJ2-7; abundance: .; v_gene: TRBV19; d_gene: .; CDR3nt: TGTGCCAGTACCCAGGGGTGGAGCTCCTACGAGCAGTACTTC; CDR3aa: CASTQGWSSYEQYF
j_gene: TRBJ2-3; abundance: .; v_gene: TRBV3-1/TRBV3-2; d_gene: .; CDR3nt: TGTGCCAGCAGCCAGTCGGATACGCAGTATTTT; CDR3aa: CASSQSDTQYF
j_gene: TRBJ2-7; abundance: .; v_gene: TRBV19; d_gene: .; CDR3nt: TGTGCCAGTAGTACCGACACAAGATACGAGCAGTACTTC; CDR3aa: CASSTDTRYEQYF
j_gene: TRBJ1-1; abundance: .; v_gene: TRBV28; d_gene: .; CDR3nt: TGTGCCAGCAGGCTAGGGGAGGTGAACACTGAAGCTTTCTTT; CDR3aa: CASRLGEVNTEAFF
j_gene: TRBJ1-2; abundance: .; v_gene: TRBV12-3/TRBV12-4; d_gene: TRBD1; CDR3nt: TGTGCCAGCGGTTGGGACAGGGGCTATGGCTACACCTTC; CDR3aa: CASGWDRGYGYTF
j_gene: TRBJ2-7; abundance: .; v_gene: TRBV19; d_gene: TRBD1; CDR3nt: TGTGCCAGTAGTACCTACGGACAGGGGGCCTACGAGCAGTACTTC; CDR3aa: CASSTYGQGAYEQYF
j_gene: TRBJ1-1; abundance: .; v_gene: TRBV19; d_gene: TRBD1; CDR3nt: TGTGCCAGTAGCTCCACCTCAGGGGGATGGGACACTGAAGCTTTCTTT; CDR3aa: CASSSTSGGWDTEAFF